This entry lists 24 T cell receptor beta chains sequenced from one sample in a study of blood T cell repertoires in COVID-19. TCRdb's copy holds only in-frame clones and misses some; the assay was immunoSEQ multiplex PCR. The sample records roughly 200,000 clones, 70% to 80% being singletons. The sequenced sample consisted of peripheral blood. The receptors originated from a woman aged 40 to 55 with COVID-19, enrolled during active disease.

Only a few counts were recorded for this clone. The chain uses TRBV18 and TRBJ1-1; the D gene is possibly TRBD1 (6 bases). V was shortened by 0 bases and J by 4 bases, with 15 bases between the two germline ends. This CDR3 has 16 amino acids. CDR1 and CDR2 (germline): KGHSH, LQKENI. DNA for the CDR3: TGTGCCAGCTCACCACCGACGAGGACAGCCGGCACTGAAGCTTTCTTT. Protein sequence: CASSPPTRTAGTEAFF.

The chain uses TRBV4-3 and TRBJ1-5, with 9 bases aligning to TRBD1. With V trimmed by 0 bases and J by 6 bases, 3 bases remained unmatched. The CDR3 totals 15 residues. The germline gives CDR1 LGHNA, CDR2 YSLEER. The chain's CDR3 is CASSQEQGASQPQHF. CDR3 DNA sequence: TGCGCCAGCAGCCAAGAACAGGGGGCCAGTCAGCCCCAGCATTTT.

The genes are TRBV7-8 and TRBJ2-1; unclear D gene. The CDR3 loop spans 17 amino acids. V was clipped by 0 bases and J by 4 bases, with 16 bases between them. Germline lookup yields CDR1 SGHVS and CDR2 FQNEAQ. CDR3 sequence reads: CASSLARLTNRYNEQFF. The CDR3 region has the DNA TGTGCCAGCAGCTTAGCGAGGCTAACCAACCGTTACAATGAGCAGTTCTTC.

This chain joins TRBV15 and TRBJ2-3, with TRBD1 matching over 7 bases. The CDR3 has 20 residues. Germline CDR1 is LNHNV and CDR2 is YYDKDF (reference sequence). Trimming removed 2 bases from V and 0 bases from J; junction bases left unmatched: 17. The chain's CDR3 is CATSRSWELPGQSSTDTQYF. In DNA, the CDR3 is TGTGCCACCAGCAGATCCTGGGAACTTCCGGGACAGAGTAGCACAGATACGCAGTATTTT.

This clone was detected only a few times. This chain joins TRBV10-1 and TRBJ2-1, with D possibly being TRBD2 (5 bases). Trimming cost V 2 bases and J 2 bases, with 10 bases left between them. CDR1 is WNHNN and CDR2 is SYGVQD in the germline V gene (reference sequence). The CDR3 sequence is 15 residues long. The CDR3 nucleotides are TGCGCCAGCAGTGAGGGAGGAACCCCCTACAATGAGCAGTTCTTC. It translates to CASSEGGTPYNEQFF.

In DNA, the CDR3 is TGCAGCGTTGCCAGTTTGAACACTGAAGCTTTCTTT. Residues: CSVASLNTEAFF. The chain is built from TRBV29-1 and TRBJ1-1; no clear D. The CDR3 spans 12 residues. V lost 4 bases, J lost 0 bases, and 6 bases lay in between. Germline CDR1 and CDR2: SQVTM and ANQGSEA.

This chain links TRBV2 with TRBJ1-1, with D possibly TRBD1 on 6 matching bases. Between the trimmed V and J ends, which lost 0 bases and 5 bases, there was a span of 13 bases. The CDR3 consists of 15 residues. In germline, CDR1 is SNHLY, CDR2 FYNNEI. The CDR3, as DNA: TGTGCCAGCAGTGAAGCCTTAACAGGGAGTACTGAAGCTTTCTTT. This encodes CASSEALTGSTEAFF.

V gene TRBV2 combines with J gene TRBJ2-5; tentatively, D is TRBD1 (5 bases). The V gene's germline CDR1 is SNHLY and CDR2 FYNNEI. The CDR3 has 14 residues. The ends were cut back, 5 bases at V and 2 bases at J, with 12 bases in the middle. The CDR3 is CASSYRQTQETQYF. The CDR3 DNA reads TGTGCCAGCAGTTACCGACAGACTCAAGAGACCCAGTACTTC.

The rearrangement links TRBV6-5 to TRBJ2-3, with D maybe TRBD2 (6 bases). Germline V gene data show CDR1 as MNHEY and CDR2 as SVGAGI. V lost 0 bases, J lost 1 base, and 8 bases lay in between. There are 15 residues in the CDR3. CDR3 sequence: CASSYSGGGTDTQYF. In DNA, the CDR3 is TGTGCCAGCAGTTACTCGGGCGGGGGCACAGATACGCAGTATTTT.

V gene TRBV5-1 combines with J gene TRBJ2-1; D might be TRBD2 (5 bases). There are 14 residues in the CDR3. From germline, CDR1 is SGHRS and CDR2 YFSETQ. Trimming shortened V by 1 base and J by 6 bases, and 11 bases separated the two germline ends. The CDR3 reads CASSLRLTGNEQFF. The CDR3 region has the DNA TGCGCCAGCAGCTTGAGACTAACCGGCAATGAGCAGTTCTTC.

This clone was observed a handful of times. The chain has TRBV7-6 and TRBJ2-3, with 9 bases that match TRBD2. The CDR3 extends over 15 amino acids. Germline CDR1 SGHVS, CDR2 FNYEAQ. The V segment lost 3 bases and the J segment 2 bases; nucleotides outside the gene matches: 3. The CDR3 region has the DNA TGTGCCAGCAGCTTTCTAGCGGGACCCACAGATACGCAGTATTTT. Protein: CASSFLAGPTDTQYF.

Only a few counts were recorded for this clone. This same CDR3 is encoded by further DNA sequences in the sample. The chain combines TRBV4-1 with TRBJ2-1; 10 nucleotides line up with TRBD2. The CDR3 is made up of 20 amino acids. CDR1 is MGHRA, CDR2 YSYEKL, per germline. V lost 0 bases, J lost 0 bases, and 11 bases stayed unmatched. The CDR3 DNA follows: TGCGCCAGCAGCCAAGATGCCCTAGCGGGGGCTGGTACCTCCTACAATGAGCAGTTCTTC. Its translation: CASSQDALAGAGTSYNEQFF.

The rearrangement uses TRBV18 and TRBJ1-2; D uncertain. The CDR3 is 16 amino acids. V was shortened by 2 bases and J by 2 bases, with 15 bases between the two germline ends. The germline V gene encodes CDR1 KGHSH and CDR2 LQKENI. The CDR3 region is CASSPRLEGGNYGYTF. CDR3 nucleotides: TGTGCCAGCTCACCAAGGTTAGAGGGCGGGAACTATGGCTACACCTTC.

V and J are TRBV9 and TRBJ2-7; 7 nucleotides line up with TRBD1. The germline gives CDR1 SGDLS, CDR2 YYNGEE. Trimming cost V 3 bases and J 5 bases; bases outside gene matches: 8. This CDR3 spans 14 amino acids. The CDR3 reads CASSGRTGRDEQYF. The CDR3 DNA follows: TGTGCCAGCAGCGGTAGGACAGGACGGGACGAGCAGTACTTC.

The J gene is TRBJ1-1, the V gene TRBV15; TRBD1 matches at 9 bases. There are 19 residues in the CDR3. The V segment lost 3 bases and the J segment 1 base; nucleotides outside the gene matches: 15. In germline, CDR1 is LNHNV, CDR2 YYDKDF (reference sequence). The CDR3 loop reads CATSSGQGTTKLSNTEAFF. The CDR3 coding sequence is TGTGCCACCAGCAGCGGACAGGGGACAACCAAACTTTCGAACACTGAAGCTTTCTTT.

As concerns this clone: The CDR3 end shows no conserved phenylalanine or tryptophan, and so a read error is likely. It is unclear where the CDR3 begins or ends on the DNA, so no DNA is shown, and the CDR3 is as TCRdb lists it. The gene calls are TRBV7-6 and TRBJ2-3; TRBD2, as called in the table, went unchecked against the DNA. The germline CDR1 and CDR2 sequences are SGHVS and FNYEAQ. Inclusive of both ends, the CDR3 amounts to 12 amino acids. The CDR3: CASSRRLAGGHL.

Only one count was recorded for this clone. The chain carries TRBV14 and TRBJ2-2, with D perhaps matching TRBD2 (7 bases). There are 15 residues in the CDR3. Trimming took off 5 bases at V and 7 bases at J, with 17 bases between the two ends. Looked up from germline, CDR1 is SGHDN and CDR2 is FVKESK. CDR3 in amino acids: CASSARAGAGGELFF. The CDR3 coding sequence is TGTGCCAGCAGCGCTCGGGCGGGGGCAGGCGGGGAGCTGTTTTTT.

V usage is TRBV11-2 and J usage is TRBJ1-6; 8 nucleotides match TRBD1. V lost 1 base to trimming and J lost 7 bases; unmatched junction nucleotides: 9. This CDR3 comprises 17 residues. Germline lookup yields CDR1 SGHAT and CDR2 FQNNGV. In nucleotides, the CDR3 is TGTGCCAGCAGCTTAGTCAGCAGGACAGGGTTAAATTCACCCCTCCACTTT. Amino acid sequence: CASSLVSRTGLNSPLHF.

The rearrangement joins TRBV29-1 to TRBJ2-7, with D maybe TRBD2 (6 bases). V lost 7 bases, J lost 0 bases, and 10 bases lay in between. CDR1 SQVTM and CDR2 ANQGSEA come from the germline V gene. The CDR3 consists of 12 residues. The CDR3 bases are TGCAGCGCTTATAGCGGCTCCTACGAGCAGTACTTC. Protein sequence: CSAYSGSYEQYF.

This chain joins TRBV5-1 and TRBJ1-4; D perhaps matches TRBD1 (6 bases). This CDR3 is 15 amino acids long. The germline gives CDR1 SGHRS, CDR2 YFSETQ. V was pared by 3 bases and J by 0 bases, with 9 bases between. For the CDR3, the DNA is TGCGCCAGCAGCTCCCGGACAGCAACTAATGAAAAACTGTTTTTT. This translates into CASSSRTATNEKLFF. Looking up the rest from reference TRBV5-1 and TRBJ1-4 gives the full variable domain: KAGVTQTPRYLIKTRGQQVTLSCSPISGHRSVSWYQQTPGQGLQFLFEYFSETQRNKGNFPGRFSGRQFSNSRSEMNVSTLELGDSALYLCASSSRTATNEKLFFGSGTQLSVL.

Concerning this clone itself: Distinct nucleotide sequences in the sample also encode this CDR3. V is TRBV6-5 and J is TRBJ2-1; 9 nucleotides align to TRBD2. The CDR3 consists of 14 residues. J gave up 7 bases and V 0 bases, and 1 base lay outside the gene matches. Germline V gene lookup returns CDR1 MNHEY and CDR2 SVGAGI. In DNA, the CDR3 is TGTGCCAGCAGTTACTCGCTAGCGGGGAATGAGCAGTTCTTC. Translated: CASSYSLAGNEQFF.

The V call is TRBV11-2, the J call TRBJ1-2; the D gene is possibly TRBD1 (5 bases). V dropped 5 bases and J dropped 7 bases, with 8 bases sitting between them. Germline loops: CDR1 SGHAT, CDR2 FQNNGV. The CDR3 spans 11 residues. The CDR3 spells CASSPGGGYTF. CDR3 DNA sequence: TGTGCCAGCAGCCCGGGGGGTGGCTACACCTTC.

The chain employs TRBV11-2 and TRBJ2-7, with a weak D call TRBD1 (5 bases). The CDR3 has 14 residues. Germline assignment: CDR1 SGHAT and CDR2 FQNNGV. The V gene lost 2 bases and the J gene lost 4 bases, with 12 bases spanning the gap. CDR3 sequence reads: CASSLSRVGYEQYF. CDR3 sequence (DNA): TGTGCCAGCAGCTTATCCAGGGTTGGGTACGAGCAGTACTTC.

V and J are TRBV30 and TRBJ1-2, with TRBD1 identical over 7 bases. Germline V gives CDR1 GTSNPN, CDR2 SVGIG (reference sequence). This CDR3 has 14 amino acids. J lost 0 bases, V lost 1 base, and 2 bases had no gene match. DNA for the CDR3: TGTGCCTGGAGTGACGGGACAGCTAACTATGGCTACACCTTC. Translated, it gives CAWSDGTANYGYTF.